The text below deals with one T cell receptor (beta chain). Its antigen is not known. Profiling relied on immunoSEQ multiplex PCR, and the TCRdb table lists in-frame clones only, not all of them. Of about 77,000 clones in the sample, 85% to 95% were seen once. This sample was taken from a study of OX40 agonist ivuxolimab in advanced cancers. Study-level background: A male proportion of just over 80% was recorded, with mean age about 62 years and range about 20 to 85. Whole-study results and caveats: CD4+ T cells averaged fewer expanded clones than CD8+ T cells. Low normalized T-cell clonal expansion also characterized some of the nonresponders. The study observed clonal expansion of CD4+ and CD8+ blood T cells by week 6 at 0.1 to 3.0 mg/kg.

Trimming removed 3 bases at V and 3 bases at J, with 15 bases between. Per the germline V gene, CDR1 is MDHEN and CDR2 is SYDVKM. The CDR3 contains 16 residues. This sequence originates from an adult with an advanced solid tumor such as melanoma, head and neck, liver or kidney cancer. This specimen was CD4+ or CD8+ T cells sorted from blood, taken in a trial of the OX40 agonist ivuxolimab. V and J are TRBV28 and TRBJ1-5, with D possibly TRBD1 on 5 matching bases. CDR3 amino acids: CASSFEKGSFNQPQHF. CDR3 nucleotides: TGTGCCAGCAGTTTTGAAAAGGGGAGTTTCAATCAGCCCCAGCATTTT.